The 14 T cell receptor beta chains below all came from one sample that was sequenced in a study of blood T cell repertoires in COVID-19. Libraries were prepared by immunoSEQ multiplex PCR; TCRdb keeps only in-frame clonotypes and omits some of them. The sample lists about 170,000 clones; around 82% were seen once. Sequences were obtained from peripheral blood. Every receptor here comes from a woman of 80 years or more with acute or convalescent COVID-19.

The CDR3 sequence is CATSGLGAADTEAFF. The CDR3 bases are TGTGCCACCAGTGGCTTGGGCGCAGCGGACACTGAAGCTTTCTTT. The V call is TRBV24-1, the J call TRBJ1-1; D gene unclear. CDR3 length equals 15 residues. CDR1 and CDR2 (germline): KGHDR, SFDVKD. V was trimmed by 5 bases and J by 3 bases, leaving 15 bases between them.

The chain uses TRBV7-2 and TRBJ1-1, with a possible D match to TRBD1 (6 bases). The germline gives CDR1 SGHTA, CDR2 FQGNSA. The CDR3 runs 13 residues. V was trimmed by 5 bases and J by 1 base, leaving 8 bases between them. The chain's CDR3 is CASSQGRNTEAFF. The CDR3 DNA follows: TGTGCCAGCAGCCAGGGGAGGAACACTGAAGCTTTCTTT. The full variable domain, completed using reference TRBV7-2 and TRBJ1-1, is GAGVSQSPSNKVTEKGKDVELRCDPISGHTALYWYRQSLGQGLEFLIYFQGNSAPDKSGLPSDRFSAERTGGSVSTLTIQRTQQEDSAVYLCASSQGRNTEAFFGQGTRLTVV.

The chain is built from TRBV19 and TRBJ2-1, with a possible D match to TRBD1 (6 bases). Germline CDR1 reads LNHDA; CDR2 reads SQIVND (reference sequence). The length of the CDR3 is 13 residues. V lost 7 bases, J lost 1 base, and 8 bases lay in between. As DNA, the CDR3 is TGTGCCAGTACCACAGGGTCCTACAATGAGCAGTTCTTC. As protein: CASTTGSYNEQFF.

The chain is built from TRBV11-1 and TRBJ2-7; weak D call: TRBD1 (6 bases). Per germline, CDR1 SGHAT and CDR2 FQDESV (reference sequence). CDR3 length: 15 amino acids. The V end lost 4 bases, the J end lost 5 bases, and 18 bases lay between the germline ends. CDR3 loop: CASSYRIQGSDEQYF. The CDR3 DNA reads as TGTGCCAGCAGCTACCGAATACAGGGTAGTGACGAGCAGTACTTC.

The chain employs TRBV2 and TRBJ1-2; TRBD1 matches at 7 bases. V lost 5 bases and J lost 7; bases outside the gene matches: 13. CDR1 is SNHLY and CDR2 is FYNNEI in the germline V gene. The CDR3 spans 15 residues. The CDR3 DNA follows: TGTGCCAGCAGTTCTAATTCACAGGGGATCGGTGGCTACACCTTC. Its translation is CASSSNSQGIGGYTF.

Turning to this clone: One junction end disagrees with the germline gene, perhaps due to a read error. V and J are TRBV6-1 and TRBJ1-5, with TRBD1 identical over 11 bases. Germline V gene lookup returns CDR1 MNHNS and CDR2 SASEGT. This CDR3 is 14 amino acids long. The CDR3 sequence: CASSEGTGGVPQHF. CDR3 DNA sequence: TGTGCCAGCAGCGAAGGGACAGGGGGAGTGCCCCAGCATTTT.

The rearrangement uses TRBV27 and TRBJ1-6; TRBD1 agrees at 9 bases. The CDR3 totals 15 residues. Trimming cost V 2 bases and J 9 bases; bases outside gene matches: 5. CDR1 and CDR2 from the germline V gene are MNHEY and SMNVEV (reference sequence). CDR3 protein: CASSLNRGRGSPLHF. The CDR3 DNA reads TGTGCCAGCAGTTTAAACAGGGGGCGCGGTTCACCCCTCCACTTT.

The chain links TRBV7-8 to TRBJ2-5; D unresolved. V lost 0 bases, J lost 4 bases, and 12 bases lay in between. The CDR3 has 15 amino acids. Per germline, CDR1 SGHVS and CDR2 FQNEAQ. The CDR3 sequence: CASSLAFGGPETQYF. DNA of the CDR3: TGTGCCAGCAGCTTAGCTTTCGGTGGTCCAGAGACCCAGTACTTC.

CDR3 residues: CASSQALGLAGIHNEQFF. The CDR3 coding sequence is TGTGCCAGCAGCCAAGCCCTAGGACTAGCGGGGATCCACAATGAGCAGTTCTTC. J is TRBJ2-1 and V is TRBV3-1 (or the pseudogene TRBV3-2), with 12 nucleotides matching TRBD2. There are 18 residues in the CDR3. Germline trimming cut 1 base from V and 5 bases from J; bases unmatched to any gene: 9. Germline values: CDR1 LGHDT, CDR2 YNNKEL (reference sequence).

V gene TRBV2 combines with J gene TRBJ2-1; D may be TRBD2 (5 bases). Trimming shortened V by 2 bases and J by 9 bases, and 11 bases separated the two germline ends. This CDR3 is built from 13 residues. In germline, CDR1 is SNHLY, CDR2 FYNNEI. CDR3 in amino acids: CASSERTPIEQFF. CDR3 coding DNA: TGTGCCAGCAGTGAAAGGACTCCGATTGAGCAGTTCTTC.

CDR3 region: CASTHRGTGNTIYF. The CDR3 DNA sequence: TGTGCCAGCACCCACAGGGGGACCGGAAACACCATATATTTT. V usage is TRBV6-5 and J usage is TRBJ1-3, with 8 nucleotides matching TRBD1. J lost 4 bases, V lost 7 bases, and 6 bases had no gene match. This CDR3 is 14 amino acids long. CDR1 MNHEY and CDR2 SVGAGI come from the germline V gene.

This chain connects TRBV25-1 to TRBJ1-5; 9 bases align to TRBD1. This CDR3 contains 18 residues. V gave up 7 bases and J gave up 2 bases; unmatched junction bases: 15. Per germline, CDR1 MGHDK and CDR2 SYGVNS. The CDR3 sequence is CASNQTHRDREGNQPQHF. Written as DNA, the CDR3 is TGTGCCAGCAACCAAACCCACCGGGACAGGGAAGGCAATCAGCCCCAGCATTTT.

This clone was seen more than once but under ten times. The chain links TRBV19 to TRBJ1-1, with D possibly matching TRBD1 (5 bases). V lost 11 bases, J lost 4 bases, and 20 bases lay in between. Looked up from germline, CDR1 is LNHDA and CDR2 is SQIVND (reference sequence). The CDR3 has 14 residues. CDR3 sequence: CAATQGAYGTEAFF. CDR3 in DNA: TGTGCCGCCACTCAAGGGGCTTACGGCACTGAAGCTTTCTTT.

J is TRBJ1-2 and V is TRBV19; D is undetermined. V was cut by 4 bases and J by 5 bases, with 14 bases left in between. Germline V gives CDR1 LNHDA, CDR2 SQIVND (reference sequence). The CDR3 contains 14 residues. The CDR3 reads CASSSDRPGYGYTF. DNA for the CDR3: TGTGCCAGTAGTAGCGACCGCCCGGGATATGGCTACACCTTC. The full variable domain, in which reference TRBV19 and TRBJ1-2 provide the parts outside the CDR3, is DGGITQSPKYLFRKEGQNVTLSCEQNLNHDAMYWYRQDPGQGLRLIYYSQIVNDFQKGDIAEGYSVSREKKESFPLTVTSAQKNPTAFYLCASSSDRPGYGYTFGSGTRLTVV.